The 8 T cell receptor beta chains in this list originate from one sample, sequenced in a study of blood T cell repertoires in COVID-19. TCRdb's table, derived via immunoSEQ multiplex PCR, lists solely in-frame clones and lacks some. The profile shows 200,000 to 300,000 clones, around 84% of them singletons. What was sequenced was peripheral blood. The receptors derive from a woman aged 18-29 years with acute or convalescent COVID-19.

In its sample, this clone was seen once. This rearrangement joins TRBV7-2 to TRBJ2-2, with D maybe TRBD2 (5 bases). This CDR3 spans 16 amino acids. V lost 3 bases and J lost 0, with 11 bases in between. The germline V gene encodes CDR1 SGHTA and CDR2 FQGNSA. The CDR3 sequence: CASSLEAVTNTGELFF. The DNA of the CDR3 is TGTGCCAGCAGCTTGGAAGCGGTCACGAACACCGGGGAGCTGTTTTTT.

V gene TRBV30 combines with J gene TRBJ1-3; D remains ambiguous. V was trimmed by 3 bases and J by 0 bases, leaving 9 bases between them. The germline V gene encodes CDR1 GTSNPN and CDR2 SVGIG (reference sequence). The CDR3 extends over 14 amino acids. CDR3 DNA: TGTGCCTGGAGGCGATATGACTCTGGAAACACCATATATTTT. It encodes CAWRRYDSGNTIYF. Based on the CDR3 plus reference TRBV30 and TRBJ1-3, the full variable domain is SQTIHQWPATLVQPVGSPLSLECTVEGTSNPNLYWYRQAAGRGLQLLFYSVGIGQISSEVPQNLSASRPQDRQFILSSKKLLLSDSGFYLCAWRRYDSGNTIYFGEGSWLTVV.

This clone was recorded a few times. V and J are TRBV11-3 and TRBJ1-3; D is unresolved. The CDR3 runs to 13 residues. Trimming shortened V by 6 bases and J by 2 bases, and 8 bases separated the two germline ends. Germline loops: CDR1 SGHNT, CDR2 YENEEA. The CDR3 here is CASSLSTGNTIYF. CDR3 DNA: TGTGCCAGCAGTCTAAGTACTGGAAACACCATATATTTT.

The chain is built from TRBV5-1 and TRBJ2-1, with 10 bases that match TRBD2. The CDR3 runs 16 residues. The germline V gene has CDR1 SGHRS and CDR2 YFSETQ. V dropped 7 bases and J dropped 3; count of bases not matched to a gene: 10. The CDR3 region is CASGRTSGTIYNEQFF. CDR3 DNA: TGCGCCAGCGGACGAACTAGCGGGACCATCTACAATGAGCAGTTCTTC.

This clone has a handful of counts. The chain employs TRBV11-2 and TRBJ2-3; D remains unclear. Germline CDR1 reads SGHAT; CDR2 reads FQNNGV. This CDR3 region has 13 residues. The V end was cut by 0 bases, the J end by 3 bases, with 4 bases between. CDR3 sequence reads: CASSLDLTDTQYF. In nucleotides, the CDR3 is TGTGCCAGCAGCTTAGACTTGACAGATACGCAGTATTTT.

The chain recombines TRBV18 with TRBJ2-7; D perhaps matches TRBD1 (5 bases). This CDR3 is 14 amino acids long. Germline loops: CDR1 KGHSH, CDR2 LQKENI. V was trimmed by 2 bases and J by 5 bases, leaving 13 bases between them. The CDR3 DNA reads as TGTGCCAGCTCACCATTCCAGGGTCACGACGAGCAGTACTTC. Residues: CASSPFQGHDEQYF.

The chain's CDR3 is CASSGTGTEAFF. The DNA for the CDR3 is TGTGCCAGCAGCGGAACAGGGACTGAAGCTTTCTTT. The chain has TRBV5-4 and TRBJ1-1; TRBD1 might be the D (6 bases). Germline lookup yields CDR1 SGHNT and CDR2 YYREEE (reference sequence). The germline V and J ends were trimmed by 4 bases and 5 bases, with 9 bases remaining between them. This CDR3 contains 12 residues. The full variable domain, rest sourced from reference TRBV5-4 and TRBJ1-1, is ETGVTQSPTHLIKTRGQQVTLRCSSQSGHNTVSWYQQALGQGPQFIFQYYREEENGRGNFPPRFSGLQFPNYSSELNVNALELDDSALYLCASSGTGTEAFFGQGTRLTVV.

The chain employs TRBV4-3 and TRBJ2-7; TRBD1 aligns across 7 bases. With V trimmed by 0 bases and J by 3 bases, 8 bases remained unmatched. Germline CDR1 is LGHNA and CDR2 is YSLEER. The CDR3 contains 16 residues. The CDR3, as DNA: TGCGCCAGCAGCCAAGATCGGGCAGGGGGATTCTACGAGCAGTACTTC. Residues: CASSQDRAGGFYEQYF.